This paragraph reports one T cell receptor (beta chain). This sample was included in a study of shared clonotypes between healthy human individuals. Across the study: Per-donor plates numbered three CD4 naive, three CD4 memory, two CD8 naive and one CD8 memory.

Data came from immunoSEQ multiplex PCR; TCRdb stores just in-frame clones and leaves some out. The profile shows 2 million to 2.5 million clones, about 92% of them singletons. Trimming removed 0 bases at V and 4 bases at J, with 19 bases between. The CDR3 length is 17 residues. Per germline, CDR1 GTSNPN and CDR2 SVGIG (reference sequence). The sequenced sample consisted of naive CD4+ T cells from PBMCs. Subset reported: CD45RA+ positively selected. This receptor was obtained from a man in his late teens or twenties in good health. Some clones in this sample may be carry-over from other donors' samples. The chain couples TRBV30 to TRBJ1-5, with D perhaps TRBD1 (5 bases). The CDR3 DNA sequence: TGTGCCTGGAGTGTACATGGCGGGGCGTTAGGAAATCAGCCCCAGCATTTT. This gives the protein CAWSVHGGALGNQPQHF.